A selection of T cell receptor beta chains follows, all from one sample in a study of cytomegalovirus exposure and HLA in healthy donors. The repertoire was sequenced with immunoSEQ multiplex PCR; TCRdb's copy has only in-frame clones and lacks some. The repertoire holds 150,000 to 250,000 clones, with about 81% as singletons. Input material: PBMCs. These receptors were obtained from a woman in her twenties or thirties in good health and CMV-seronegative. The CDR3 runs from the conserved cysteine through the conserved F or W. Each record gives: clone size, D gene, V gene, J gene, CDR3 protein, CDR3 DNA. A D gene is named only where the DNA matches it firmly. Clone size is stated in some rows and not others, as once, few, many or a class when expanded.

-	-	TRBV6-5	TRBJ1-2	CASSYYPSYNYGYTF	TGTGCCAGCAGTTACTATCCCAGTTATAACTATGGCTACACCTTC
-	-	TRBV6-5	TRBJ2-5	CASRSQGPGWETQYF	TGTGCCAGCAGGTCCCAGGGCCCCGGGTGGGAGACCCAGTACTTC
-	-	TRBV9	TRBJ2-2	CASSATSLSGELFF	TGTGCCAGCAGCGCCACTAGCTTATCCGGGGAGCTGTTTTTT
-	TRBD1	TRBV7-8	TRBJ1-5	CASSSGTGTNQPQHF	TGTGCCAGCAGCTCTGGGACAGGGACAAATCAGCCCCAGCATTTT
-	TRBD2	TRBV10-2	TRBJ2-1	CASRDGLAVGDEQFF	TGCGCCAGCAGGGACGGACTAGCGGTTGGGGATGAGCAGTTCTTC
-	TRBD1	TRBV5-6	TRBJ1-5	CASSTAGGAQPQHF	TGTGCCAGCAGCACCGCAGGGGGCGCACAGCCCCAGCATTTT
few	-	TRBV18	TRBJ2-1	CASSPDTNEQFF	TGTGCCAGCTCGCCCGACACCAATGAGCAGTTCTTC
-	-	TRBV10-3	TRBJ2-3	CAISETGRGSTDTQYF	TGTGCCATCAGTGAGACTGGGAGGGGGAGCACAGATACGCAGTATTTT
-	-	TRBV23-1	TRBJ1-5	CASSQSRSDNPRGYSNQPQHF	TGCGCCAGCAGTCAATCTAGGAGTGATAACCCTCGGGGATATAGCAATCAGCCCCAGCATTTT
few	TRBD2	TRBV6-6	TRBJ2-1	CASSYSAGGPSNEQFF	TGTGCCAGCAGTTATTCAGCGGGAGGGCCCTCGAATGAGCAGTTCTTC
-	-	TRBV7-3	TRBJ1-2	CASSSTGGTDYGYTF	TGTGCCAGCAGCTCCACTGGAGGGACGGACTATGGCTACACCTTC
-	TRBD1	TRBV6-5	TRBJ1-5	CASSYAGGGQPQHF	TGTGCCAGCAGTTACGCAGGGGGCGGTCAGCCCCAGCATTTT
-	-	TRBV18	TRBJ1-3	CASSPAGESGNTIYF	TGTGCCAGCTCACCAGCGGGGGAGTCTGGAAACACCATATATTTT
-	-	TRBV28	TRBJ1-1	CASRDVPPGAFF	TGTGCCAGCAGAGATGTGCCTCCGGGAGCTTTCTTT
few	-	TRBV30	TRBJ2-7	CAWNPRADFSYEQYF	TGTGCCTGGAACCCCCGAGCCGACTTCTCCTACGAGCAGTACTTC
-	-	TRBV21-1	TRBJ1-5	CASSKESSHHSNQPQHF	TGTGCCAGCAGCAAAGAGAGTAGTCACCATAGCAATCAGCCCCAGCATTTT
-	-	TRBV27	TRBJ1-2	CASTSLTGYQYGYTF	TGTGCCAGCACAAGTCTCACAGGGTATCAGTATGGCTACACCTTC
-	-	TRBV30	TRBJ1-2	CAWSVPQGRANYGYTF	TGTGCCTGGAGTGTACCCCAGGGGAGGGCTAACTATGGCTACACCTTC
-	TRBD1	TRBV5-1	TRBJ1-2	CASSKDRGHNYGYTF	TGCGCCAGCAGCAAGGACAGGGGGCATAACTATGGCTACACCTTC